A single sample is the source of the 11 T cell receptor beta chains below, sequenced in a study of blood T cell repertoires in COVID-19. This table comes from immunoSEQ multiplex PCR, and its TCRdb copy is limited to in-frame clones, with some not included. The repertoire holds about 230,000 clones, 87% seen once, with roughly 12% in the top ten. The material sequenced was peripheral blood. The source of these receptors is a woman under 30 who had recovered from COVID-19.

J is TRBJ1-2 and V is TRBV19, with 7 bases aligning to TRBD1. Per germline, CDR1 LNHDA and CDR2 SQIVND (reference sequence). The CDR3 is made up of 12 amino acids. After removal of 5 bases from V and 8 bases from J, the junction contained 5 bases not matched to a gene. CDR3 sequence reads: CASSFRQGGYTF. The CDR3 DNA reads TGTGCCAGTAGTTTCAGACAGGGAGGCTACACCTTC.

J is TRBJ1-1 and V is TRBV29-1; possibly TRBD1 for D (6 bases). The CDR3 consists of 17 residues. Trimming removed 3 bases from V and 5 bases from J, with 25 bases in between. Per germline, CDR1 SQVTM and CDR2 ANQGSEA. CDR3 nucleotides: TGCAGCGTTGAGTTCTTTCGGGGTGTCAGGGGAAGGACTGAAGCTTTCTTT. Translating it yields CSVEFFRGVRGRTEAFF. Complete variable domain (other parts from reference TRBV29-1 and TRBJ1-1): SAVISQKPSRDICQRGTSLTIQCQVDSQVTMMFWYRQQPGQSLTLIATANQGSEATYESGFVIDKFPISRPNLTFSTLTVSNMSPEDSSIYLCSVEFFRGVRGRTEAFFGQGTRLTVV.

This clone has only one observation. The chain has TRBV5-1 and TRBJ2-7, with D possibly TRBD1 on 6 matching bases. The V end lost 4 bases, the J end lost 3 bases, and 11 bases lay between the germline ends. Germline CDR1 SGHRS, CDR2 YFSETQ. This CDR3 comprises 13 residues. The DNA of the CDR3 is TGCGCCAGCAGCCTCGAGACAGGCTACGAGCAGTACTTC. It codes for CASSLETGYEQYF.

The CDR3 sequence: CASSVAGLAGGGELFF. The CDR3 DNA reads TGTGCCAGCAGCGTAGCAGGACTAGCGGGAGGGGGGGAGCTGTTTTTT. V is TRBV9 and J is TRBJ2-2, with 15 bases matching TRBD2. Germline V gives CDR1 SGDLS, CDR2 YYNGEE. J gave up 8 bases and V 0 bases, and 2 bases lay outside the gene matches. There are 16 residues in the CDR3.

The chain couples TRBV7-9 to TRBJ1-1; D is perhaps TRBD1 (5 bases). V gave up 8 bases and J gave up 1 base, with 14 bases separating them. The V gene's germline CDR1 is SEHNR and CDR2 FQNEAQ (reference sequence). CDR3 length equals 14 residues. The CDR3 DNA reads TGTGCCAGCGGAAAACCCGGGGGGAACACTGAAGCTTTCTTT. Protein: CASGKPGGNTEAFF.

DNA for the CDR3: TGTGCCTGGAGTGACGCGGGGACTAGATACAATGAGCAGTTCTTC. Its translation: CAWSDAGTRYNEQFF. V usage is TRBV30 and J usage is TRBJ2-1, with 8 nucleotides matching TRBD2. V dropped 1 base and J dropped 4; count of bases not matched to a gene: 6. Germline V gene sequence: CDR1 GTSNPN, CDR2 SVGIG (reference sequence). CDR3 length: 15 residues.

The rearrangement links TRBV27 to TRBJ2-6, with 9 bases fitting TRBD1. Germline values: CDR1 MNHEY, CDR2 SMNVEV (reference sequence). Germline trimming cut 5 bases from V and 0 bases from J; bases unmatched to any gene: 5. The CDR3 consists of 17 residues. The CDR3 DNA follows: TGTGCCAGCAGTCCGAGGGACAGGGCCTCTGGGGCCAACGTCCTGACTTTC. The encoded protein is CASSPRDRASGANVLTF.

The genes are TRBV2 and TRBJ1-1; D is unresolved. V lost 6 bases to trimming and J lost 1 base, with 9 bases between them. Germline CDR1 SNHLY, CDR2 FYNNEI. The CDR3 sequence is 13 residues long. CDR3 DNA sequence: TGTGCCAGCAGCGCCGACAAGAACACTGAAGCTTTCTTT. It yields the protein CASSADKNTEAFF.

V is TRBV19 and J is TRBJ2-1; 10 bases map to TRBD2. Germline V gene sequence: CDR1 LNHDA, CDR2 SQIVND (reference sequence). This CDR3 is built from 16 residues. The V gene end was trimmed by 5 bases and the J gene end by 0 bases; junction bases not matched to a gene: 4. The CDR3 sequence is CASSRTSGLSYNEQFF. The CDR3 nucleotides read TGTGCCAGTAGTCGGACTAGCGGCCTCTCCTACAATGAGCAGTTCTTC. Full variable domain (remainder filled in from reference TRBV19 and TRBJ2-1): DGGITQSPKYLFRKEGQNVTLSCEQNLNHDAMYWYRQDPGQGLRLIYYSQIVNDFQKGDIAEGYSVSREKKESFPLTVTSAQKNPTAFYLCASSRTSGLSYNEQFFGPGTRLTVL.

The chain couples TRBV12-5 to TRBJ2-1; the match to TRBD2 covers 13 bases. J lost 0 bases, V lost 0 bases, and 8 bases had no gene match. Germline V gene lookup returns CDR1 LGHNT and CDR2 FRNRAP. This CDR3 spans 20 amino acids. The chain's CDR3 is CASGLVFGTSGISSYNEQFF. The CDR3 nucleotides are TGTGCTAGTGGTTTGGTATTCGGGACTAGCGGGATCAGCTCCTACAATGAGCAGTTCTTC.

This sequence joins TRBV27 and TRBJ1-2; TRBD1 matches at 10 bases. J lost 4 bases, V lost 5 bases, and 10 bases had no gene match. Per germline, CDR1 MNHEY and CDR2 SMNVEV (reference sequence). This CDR3 region has 16 residues. CDR3 loop: CASSPPRTGGSYGYTF. The CDR3, as DNA: TGTGCCAGCAGTCCACCCCGGACAGGGGGTAGCTATGGCTACACCTTC.